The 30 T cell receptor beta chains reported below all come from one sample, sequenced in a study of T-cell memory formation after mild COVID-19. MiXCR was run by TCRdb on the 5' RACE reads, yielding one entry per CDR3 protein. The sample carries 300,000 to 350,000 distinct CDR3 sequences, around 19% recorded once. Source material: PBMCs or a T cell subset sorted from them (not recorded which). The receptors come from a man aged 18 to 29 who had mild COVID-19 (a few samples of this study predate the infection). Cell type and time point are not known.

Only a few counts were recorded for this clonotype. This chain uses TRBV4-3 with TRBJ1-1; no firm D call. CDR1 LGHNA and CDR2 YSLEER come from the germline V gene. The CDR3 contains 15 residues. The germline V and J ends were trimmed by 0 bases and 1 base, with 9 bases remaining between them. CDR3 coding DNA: TGCGCCAGCAGCCAAGATCGTGAAGGGAACACTGAAGCTTTCTTT. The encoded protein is CASSQDREGNTEAFF.

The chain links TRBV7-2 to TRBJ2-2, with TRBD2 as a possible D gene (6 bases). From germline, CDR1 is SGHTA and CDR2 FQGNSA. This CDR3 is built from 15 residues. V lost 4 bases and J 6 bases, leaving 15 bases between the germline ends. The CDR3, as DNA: TGTGCCAGCAGCTCAACGGCGGGGTACGCCGGGGAGCTGTTTTTT. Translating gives CASSSTAGYAGELFF.

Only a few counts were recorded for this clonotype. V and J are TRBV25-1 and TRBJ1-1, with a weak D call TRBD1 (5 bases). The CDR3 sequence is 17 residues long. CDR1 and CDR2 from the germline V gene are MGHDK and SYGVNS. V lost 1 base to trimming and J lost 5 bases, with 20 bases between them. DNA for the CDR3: TGTGCCAGCAGTGAATCTTGGCAGGGTGGTAAGAAGACTGAAGCTTTCTTT. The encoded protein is CASSESWQGGKKTEAFF.

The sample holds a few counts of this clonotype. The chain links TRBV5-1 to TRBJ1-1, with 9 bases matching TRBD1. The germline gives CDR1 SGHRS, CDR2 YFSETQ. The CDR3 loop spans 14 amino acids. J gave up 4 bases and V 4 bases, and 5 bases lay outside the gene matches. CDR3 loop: CASSPGQGITEAFF. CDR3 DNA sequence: TGCGCCAGCAGCCCGGGACAGGGCATCACTGAAGCTTTCTTT.

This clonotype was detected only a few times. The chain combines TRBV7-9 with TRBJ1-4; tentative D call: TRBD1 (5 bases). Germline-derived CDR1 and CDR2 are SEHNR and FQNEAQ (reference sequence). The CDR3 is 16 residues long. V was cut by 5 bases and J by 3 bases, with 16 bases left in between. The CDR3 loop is CASSLLRGGANEKLFF. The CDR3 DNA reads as TGTGCCAGCAGCCTCCTGAGGGGTGGGGCTAATGAAAAACTGTTTTTT. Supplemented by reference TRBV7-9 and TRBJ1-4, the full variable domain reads DTGVSQNPRHKITKRGQNVTFRCDPISEHNRLYWYRQTLGQGPEFLTYFQNEAQLEKSRLLSDRFSAERPKGSFSTLEIQRTEQGDSAMYLCASSLLRGGANEKLFFGSGTQLSVL.

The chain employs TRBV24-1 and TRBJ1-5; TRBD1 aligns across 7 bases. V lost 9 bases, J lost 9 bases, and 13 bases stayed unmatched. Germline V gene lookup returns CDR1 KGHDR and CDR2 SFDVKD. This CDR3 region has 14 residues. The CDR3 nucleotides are TGTGCCACCGCGCTTACAGGGGTTGATGGGCCCCAGCATTTT. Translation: CATALTGVDGPQHF.

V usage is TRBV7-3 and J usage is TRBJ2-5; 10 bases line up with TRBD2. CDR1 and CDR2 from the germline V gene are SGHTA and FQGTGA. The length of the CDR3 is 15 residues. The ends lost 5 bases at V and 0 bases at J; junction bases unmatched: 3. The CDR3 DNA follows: TGTGCCAGCAGCCTAGCGGGGGTGGACCAAGAGACCCAGTACTTC. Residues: CASSLAGVDQETQYF.

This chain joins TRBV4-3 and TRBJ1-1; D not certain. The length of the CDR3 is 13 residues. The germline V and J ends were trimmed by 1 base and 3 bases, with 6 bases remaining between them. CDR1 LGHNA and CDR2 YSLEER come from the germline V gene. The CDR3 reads CASSQVADTEAFF. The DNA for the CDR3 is TGCGCCAGCAGCCAAGTCGCGGACACTGAAGCTTTCTTT.

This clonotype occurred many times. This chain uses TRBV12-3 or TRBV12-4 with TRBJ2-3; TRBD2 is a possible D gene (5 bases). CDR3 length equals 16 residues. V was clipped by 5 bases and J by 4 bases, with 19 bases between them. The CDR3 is CASSLMRERLADTQYF. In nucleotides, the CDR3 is TGTGCCAGCAGTCTGATGAGGGAGCGGTTGGCAGATACGCAGTATTTT.

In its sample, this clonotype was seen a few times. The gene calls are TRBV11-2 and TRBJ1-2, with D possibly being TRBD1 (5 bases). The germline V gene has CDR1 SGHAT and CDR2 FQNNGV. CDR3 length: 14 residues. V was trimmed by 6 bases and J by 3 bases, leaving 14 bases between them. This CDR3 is CASSSPRGDYGYTF. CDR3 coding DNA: TGTGCCAGCAGTTCTCCTAGGGGAGACTATGGCTACACCTTC.

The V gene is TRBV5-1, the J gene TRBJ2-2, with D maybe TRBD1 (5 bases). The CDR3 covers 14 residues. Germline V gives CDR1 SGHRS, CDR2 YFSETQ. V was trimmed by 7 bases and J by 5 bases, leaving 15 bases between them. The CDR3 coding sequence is TGCGCCAGCCAAACAGGTCGGGCGACCGGGGAGCTGTTTTTT. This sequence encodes CASQTGRATGELFF. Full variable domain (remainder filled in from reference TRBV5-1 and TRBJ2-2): KAGVTQTPRYLIKTRGQQVTLSCSPISGHRSVSWYQQTPGQGLQFLFEYFSETQRNKGNFPGRFSGRQFSNSRSEMNVSTLELGDSALYLCASQTGRATGELFFGEGSRLTVL.

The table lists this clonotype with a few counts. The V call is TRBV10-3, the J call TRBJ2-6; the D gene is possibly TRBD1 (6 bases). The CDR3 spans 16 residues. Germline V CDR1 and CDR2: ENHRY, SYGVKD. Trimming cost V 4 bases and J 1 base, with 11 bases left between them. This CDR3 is CAISGTGFSGANVLTF. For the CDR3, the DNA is TGTGCCATCAGTGGAACAGGGTTTTCTGGGGCCAACGTCCTGACTTTC.

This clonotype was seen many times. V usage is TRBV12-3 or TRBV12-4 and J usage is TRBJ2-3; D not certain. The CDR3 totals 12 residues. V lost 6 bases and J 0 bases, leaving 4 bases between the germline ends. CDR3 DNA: TGTGCCAGCAGCTCTAGCACAGATACGCAGTATTTT. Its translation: CASSSSTDTQYF.

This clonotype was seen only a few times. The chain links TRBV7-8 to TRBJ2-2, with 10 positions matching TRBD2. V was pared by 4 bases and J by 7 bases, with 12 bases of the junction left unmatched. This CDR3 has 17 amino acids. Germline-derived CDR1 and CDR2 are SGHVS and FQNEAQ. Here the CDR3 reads CASSSTLGTSAGGELFF. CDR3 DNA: TGTGCCAGCAGCTCGACTCTTGGGACTAGCGCGGGCGGGGAGCTGTTTTTT.

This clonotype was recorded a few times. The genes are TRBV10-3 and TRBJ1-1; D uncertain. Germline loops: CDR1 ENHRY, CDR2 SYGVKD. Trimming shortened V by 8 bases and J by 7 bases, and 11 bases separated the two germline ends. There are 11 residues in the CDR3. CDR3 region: CAIGKSVEAFF. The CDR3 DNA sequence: TGTGCCATCGGAAAGTCTGTTGAAGCTTTCTTT.

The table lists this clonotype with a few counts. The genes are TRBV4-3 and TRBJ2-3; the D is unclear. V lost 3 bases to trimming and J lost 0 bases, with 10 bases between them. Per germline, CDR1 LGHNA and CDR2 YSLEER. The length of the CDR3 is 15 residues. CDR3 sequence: CASSQLATSTDTQYF. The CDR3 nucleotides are TGCGCCAGCAGCCAGTTGGCAACTAGCACAGATACGCAGTATTTT.

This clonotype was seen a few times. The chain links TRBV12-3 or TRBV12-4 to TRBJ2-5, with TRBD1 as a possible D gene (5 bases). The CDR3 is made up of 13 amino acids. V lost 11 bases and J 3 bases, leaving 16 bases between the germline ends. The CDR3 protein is CAVNGQPEETQYF. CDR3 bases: TGTGCCGTAAACGGACAACCCGAAGAGACCCAGTACTTC.

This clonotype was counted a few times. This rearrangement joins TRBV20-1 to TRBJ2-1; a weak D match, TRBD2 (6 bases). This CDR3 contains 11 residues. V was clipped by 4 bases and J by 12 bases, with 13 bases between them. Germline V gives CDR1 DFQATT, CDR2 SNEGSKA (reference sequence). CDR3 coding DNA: TGCAGTGCTATTTGGGGGGTAGGGCAGTTCTTC. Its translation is CSAIWGVGQFF.

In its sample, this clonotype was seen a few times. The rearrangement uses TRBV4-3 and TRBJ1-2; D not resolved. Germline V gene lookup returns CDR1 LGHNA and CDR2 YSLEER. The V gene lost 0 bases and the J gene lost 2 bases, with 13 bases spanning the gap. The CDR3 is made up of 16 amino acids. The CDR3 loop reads CASSQDVGRLNYGYTF. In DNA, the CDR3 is TGCGCCAGCAGCCAAGATGTCGGACGTCTCAACTATGGCTACACCTTC.

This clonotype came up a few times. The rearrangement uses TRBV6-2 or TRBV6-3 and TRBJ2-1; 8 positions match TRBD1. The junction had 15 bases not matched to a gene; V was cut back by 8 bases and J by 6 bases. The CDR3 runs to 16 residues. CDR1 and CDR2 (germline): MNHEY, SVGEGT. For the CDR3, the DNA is TGTGCCAGCCAGTTGGTTCAGGACAGGGACGGCAATGAGCAGTTCTTC. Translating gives CASQLVQDRDGNEQFF.

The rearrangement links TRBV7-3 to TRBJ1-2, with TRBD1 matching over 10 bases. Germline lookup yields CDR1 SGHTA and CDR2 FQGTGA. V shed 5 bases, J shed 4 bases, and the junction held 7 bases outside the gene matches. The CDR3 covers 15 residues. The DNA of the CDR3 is TGTGCCAGCAGCCTGGGGACAGGGGATCGCTATGGCTACACCTTC. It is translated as CASSLGTGDRYGYTF.

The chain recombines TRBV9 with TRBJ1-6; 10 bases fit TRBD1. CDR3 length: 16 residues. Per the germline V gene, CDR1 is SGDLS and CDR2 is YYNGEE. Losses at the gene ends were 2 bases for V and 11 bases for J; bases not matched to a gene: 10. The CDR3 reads CASSVGQGRVLTPLHF. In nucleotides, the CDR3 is TGTGCCAGCAGCGTGGGACAGGGGAGGGTTCTAACACCCCTCCACTTT.

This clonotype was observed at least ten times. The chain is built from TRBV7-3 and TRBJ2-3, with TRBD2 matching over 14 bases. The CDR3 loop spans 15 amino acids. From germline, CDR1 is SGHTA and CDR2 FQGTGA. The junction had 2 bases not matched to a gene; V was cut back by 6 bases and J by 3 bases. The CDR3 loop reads CASRRTSGGTDTQYF. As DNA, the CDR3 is TGTGCCAGCAGACGGACTAGCGGGGGGACAGATACGCAGTATTTT.

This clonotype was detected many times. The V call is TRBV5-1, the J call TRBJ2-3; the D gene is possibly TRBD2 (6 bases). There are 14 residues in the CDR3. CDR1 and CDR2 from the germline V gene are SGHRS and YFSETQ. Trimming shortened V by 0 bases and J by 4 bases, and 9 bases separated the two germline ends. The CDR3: CASSLAPGADTQYF. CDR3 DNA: TGCGCCAGCAGCTTGGCTCCGGGAGCAGATACGCAGTATTTT.

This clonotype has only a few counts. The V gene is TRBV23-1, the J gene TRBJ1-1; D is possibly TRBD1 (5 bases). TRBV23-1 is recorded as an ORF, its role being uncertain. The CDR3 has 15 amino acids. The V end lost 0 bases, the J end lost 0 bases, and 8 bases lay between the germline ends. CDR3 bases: TGCGCCAGCAGTCAATCACGGGGGGTGAACACTGAAGCTTTCTTT. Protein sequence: CASSQSRGVNTEAFF.

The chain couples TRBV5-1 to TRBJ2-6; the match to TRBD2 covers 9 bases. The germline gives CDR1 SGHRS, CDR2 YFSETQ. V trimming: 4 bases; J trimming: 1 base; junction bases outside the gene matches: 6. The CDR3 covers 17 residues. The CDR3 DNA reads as TGCGCCAGCAGCCTAGGGACTAGCTCGTCTGGGGCCAACGTCCTGACTTTC. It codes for CASSLGTSSSGANVLTF.

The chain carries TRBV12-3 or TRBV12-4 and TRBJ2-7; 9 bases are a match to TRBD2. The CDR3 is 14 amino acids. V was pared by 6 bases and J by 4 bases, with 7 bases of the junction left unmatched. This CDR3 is CASRKAGGPYEQYF. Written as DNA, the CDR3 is TGTGCCAGCAGGAAGGCGGGGGGGCCGTACGAGCAGTACTTC.

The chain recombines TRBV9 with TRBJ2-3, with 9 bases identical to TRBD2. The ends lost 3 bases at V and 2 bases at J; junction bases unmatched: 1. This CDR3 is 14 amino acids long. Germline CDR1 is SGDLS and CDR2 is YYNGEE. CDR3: CASSASGVTDTQYF. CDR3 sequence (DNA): TGTGCCAGCAGCGCTAGCGGGGTCACAGATACGCAGTATTTT. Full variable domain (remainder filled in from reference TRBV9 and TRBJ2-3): DSGVTQTPKHLITATGQRVTLRCSPRSGDLSVYWYQQSLDQGLQFLIQYYNGEERAKGNILERFSAQQFPDLHSELNLSSLELGDSALYFCASSASGVTDTQYFGPGTRLTVL.

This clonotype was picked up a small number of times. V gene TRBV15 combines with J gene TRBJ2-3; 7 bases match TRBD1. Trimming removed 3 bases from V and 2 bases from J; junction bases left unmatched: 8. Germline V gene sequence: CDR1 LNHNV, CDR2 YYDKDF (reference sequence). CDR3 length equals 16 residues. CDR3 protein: CATSRSPGQSTDTQYF. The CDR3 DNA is TGTGCCACCAGCAGGTCACCGGGACAGTCCACAGATACGCAGTATTTT.

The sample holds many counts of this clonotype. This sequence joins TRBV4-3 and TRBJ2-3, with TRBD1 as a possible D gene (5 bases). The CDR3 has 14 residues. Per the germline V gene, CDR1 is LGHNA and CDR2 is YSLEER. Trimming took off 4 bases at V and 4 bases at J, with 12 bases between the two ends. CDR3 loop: CASSLDSQADTQYF. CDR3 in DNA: TGCGCCAGCAGCCTAGACAGCCAAGCAGATACGCAGTATTTT.